The clone carrying this T cell receptor beta chain was recorded many times. Each individual donor underwent a draw of around 9.8 milliliters of peripheral blood. CDR1 and CDR2 from the germline V gene are LNHNV and YYDKDF (reference sequence). The CDR3 totals 17 residues. The germline V and J ends were trimmed by 0 bases and 2 bases, with 14 bases remaining between them. These data come from a study of blood T cells in healthy people across ages. Primers used in a second PCR of about 6 to 11 cycles were a sample-barcoded 5' primer and a J-beta primer mix. The template-switch adaptor, which had 12 random nucleotides, put a tag on each cDNA molecule. MiXCR was run by TCRdb on the 5' RACE reads, yielding one entry per CDR3 protein. The sample records about 840,000 distinct CDR3 sequences, around 29% being singletons. The data were also submitted as part of a second study, on T cells of mothers and their children. That paper states: Each child contributed about 3 million TCR beta CDR3 reads, while each mother contributed over 8 million.

The TCR sequence derives from a woman aged 40 to 50 in good health. Input material: blood. This chain uses TRBV15 with TRBJ2-1, with a possible D match to TRBD2 (7 bases). CDR3 loop: CATSREGVGGPYNEQFF. The CDR3 region has the DNA TGTGCCACCAGCAGAGAGGGGGTGGGGGGGCCCTACAATGAGCAGTTCTTC.